This T cell receptor (beta chain) was recovered during a study of blood T cell repertoires in COVID-19. Study-wide background: PBMCs, B-cell-depleted T cells, or T cells were the source of the cDNA or gDNA that made up the material.

The length of the CDR3 is 15 residues. Germline assignment: CDR1 LGHDT and CDR2 YNNKEL (reference sequence). V was clipped by 6 bases and J by 2 bases, with 16 bases between them. Repertoires were generated with immunoSEQ multiplex PCR, while TCRdb's copy carries only in-frame clones and drops some. The sample contains 65,000 or so clones, approximately 77% of which appear only once. The sequenced sample consisted of peripheral blood. The source of this sequence is a woman in her seventies with acute or convalescent COVID-19. The chain employs TRBV3-1 (or the pseudogene TRBV3-2) and TRBJ2-5, with a weak D call TRBD1 (6 bases). Here the CDR3 DNA reads TGTGCCAGCAGTAACCCACGACAGGTTCAAGAGACCCAGTACTTC. Residues: CASSNPRQVQETQYF.